Following are 14 T cell receptor beta chains from one sample sequenced in a study of T cell responses to AZD1222 COVID-19 vaccine. The protocol was immunoSEQ multiplex PCR, while the TCRdb copy is restricted to in-frame clones and leaves out a portion. Seen here are 30,000 to 35,000 clones, 86% observed once, and the top ten hold approximately 6.2%. Sequencing was performed on peripheral blood, taken on day 0 of AZD1222 vaccination. These receptors were obtained from an adult in good health.

The DNA for the CDR3 is TGCAGCGTTGAAGGGGCAGGGGGAGAGGACACCGGGGAGCTGTTTTTT. It yields the protein CSVEGAGGEDTGELFF. The V and J genes are TRBV29-1 and TRBJ2-2, with 7 bases matching TRBD1. The germline V gene encodes CDR1 SQVTM and CDR2 ANQGSEA. Trimming cost V 1 base and J 3 bases; bases outside gene matches: 8. The CDR3 is made up of 16 amino acids.

This rearrangement joins TRBV11-2 to TRBJ1-1; D gene ambiguous. The CDR3 sequence is 15 residues long. CDR1 is SGHAT, CDR2 FQNNGV, per germline. Trimming stripped 4 bases from V and 5 bases from J, with 17 bases between. For the CDR3, the DNA is TGTGCCAGCAGCTCGAGAACGAACCGGGGTACTGAAGCTTTCTTT. Protein sequence: CASSSRTNRGTEAFF. Full variable domain (outside the CDR3, taken from reference TRBV11-2 and TRBJ1-1): EAGVAQSPRYKIIEKRQSVAFWCNPISGHATLYWYQQILGQGPKLLIQFQNNGVVDDSQLPKDRFSAERLKGVDSTLKIQPAKLEDSAVYLCASSSRTNRGTEAFFGQGTRLTVV.

The sample holds one count of this clone. The CDR3 does not close with the conserved phenylalanine or tryptophan, likely indicating a read error. Because the CDR3's place on the DNA is in doubt, the DNA is left out and the CDR3 is given as listed by TCRdb. The V and J genes are TRBV6-1 and TRBJ1-2; the table gives TRBD1 as D, unverified against the DNA. Germline CDR1 and CDR2: MNHNS and SASEGT. The CDR3 spans 13 amino acids, including both terminal residues. The CDR3 protein is CASSEAQGLPFSL.

The chain uses TRBV11-2 and TRBJ2-7, with D tentatively TRBD2 (5 bases). V was trimmed by 3 bases and J by 0 bases, leaving 6 bases between them. The CDR3 contains 13 residues. Germline V gene sequence: CDR1 SGHAT, CDR2 FQNNGV. The CDR3 region is CASSFGISYEQYF. The CDR3 coding sequence is TGTGCCAGCAGCTTCGGGATCTCCTACGAGCAGTACTTC.

Worth noting for this clone: Here the CDR3 omits its conserved ending phenylalanine or tryptophan, so a read error is the likely source. The rearrangement joins TRBV7-7 to TRBJ2-7; 9 bases agree with TRBD1. Germline V gene sequence: CDR1 SSHAT, CDR2 FNYEAQ (reference sequence). The length of the CDR3 is 16 residues. This chain's CDR3 is CASSPDSGQGYYEQYL. The CDR3 DNA reads TGTGCTAGCAGCCCGGACTCGGGACAGGGTTACTACGAGCAGTACCTC.

This clone was picked up one time. This chain uses TRBV5-4 with TRBJ1-2; D unclear. This CDR3 has 11 residues. Trimming left V 0 bases short and J 10 bases short, with 7 bases between. Germline lookup yields CDR1 SGHNT and CDR2 YYREEE (reference sequence). DNA of the CDR3: TGTGCCAGCAGCTTGGGACTATTCTACACCTTC. Amino acids: CASSLGLFYTF.

This rearrangement joins TRBV7-2 to TRBJ1-4, with TRBD1 as a possible D gene (5 bases). Germline lookup yields CDR1 SGHTA and CDR2 FQGNSA. CDR3 length: 14 amino acids. V was pared by 6 bases and J by 0 bases, with 8 bases between. The CDR3 DNA is TGTGCCAGCAGGGGGGGGACAACTAATGAAAAACTGTTTTTT. Translated: CASRGGTTNEKLFF.

The V gene is TRBV11-3, the J gene TRBJ1-1; D is perhaps TRBD1 (6 bases). There are 15 residues in the CDR3. Between the trimmed V and J ends, which lost 3 bases and 1 base, there was a span of 12 bases. In germline, CDR1 is SGHNT, CDR2 YENEEA. CDR3 residues: CASSLRWGPNTEAFF. The CDR3 DNA reads TGTGCCAGCAGCTTGCGCTGGGGGCCGAACACTGAAGCTTTCTTT.

The chain joins TRBV13 to TRBJ1-2, with 8 bases aligning to TRBD1. The germline V gene has CDR1 PRHDT and CDR2 FYEKMQ (reference sequence). There are 13 residues in the CDR3. Germline trimming cut 5 bases from V and 8 bases from J; bases unmatched to any gene: 7. CDR3 in amino acids: CASSGGTGRGYTF. The CDR3 DNA reads TGTGCCAGCAGCGGTGGGACAGGCAGGGGCTACACCTTC.

The rearrangement uses TRBV19 and TRBJ1-5, with 10 bases aligning to TRBD1. The junction had 5 bases not matched to a gene; V was cut back by 3 bases and J by 0 bases. This CDR3 has 17 residues. Germline V gene data show CDR1 as LNHDA and CDR2 as SQIVND (reference sequence). CDR3 in amino acids: CASSIRQGANSNQPQHF. CDR3 nucleotide sequence: TGTGCCAGTAGTATTCGACAGGGGGCAAATAGCAATCAGCCCCAGCATTTT.

The V gene is TRBV19, the J gene TRBJ1-5; D gene ambiguous. The length of the CDR3 is 14 residues. Germline assignment: CDR1 LNHDA and CDR2 SQIVND (reference sequence). The V end was cut by 9 bases, the J end by 5 bases, with 17 bases between. As DNA, the CDR3 is TGTGCCAGCACCAGAGGAGGGTATTATCAGCCCCAGCATTTT. It is translated as CASTRGGYYQPQHF.

The J gene is TRBJ2-7, the V gene TRBV6-6; D is possibly TRBD2 (5 bases). The CDR3 length is 17 residues. The germline gives CDR1 MNHNY, CDR2 SVGAGI (reference sequence). The V and J ends lost 5 bases and 7 bases respectively, with 27 bases between them. CDR3 amino acids: CASSHGPGKPGLQEQYF. CDR3 nucleotide sequence: TGTGCCAGCAGTCATGGCCCGGGAAAGCCAGGACTTCAGGAGCAGTACTTC.

The rearrangement links TRBV28 to TRBJ2-4; 9 positions match TRBD2. The CDR3 loop spans 15 amino acids. The junction had 8 bases not matched to a gene; V was cut back by 7 bases and J by 4 bases. Germline V gene lookup returns CDR1 MDHEN and CDR2 SYDVKM. Written as DNA, the CDR3 is TGTGCCAGCATTCCAGAGACTAGCGGAAAAAACATTCAGTACTTC. Protein product: CASIPETSGKNIQYF. Complete variable domain (other parts from reference TRBV28 and TRBJ2-4): DVKVTQSSRYLVKRTGEKVFLECVQDMDHENMFWYRQDPGLGLRLIYFSYDVKMKEKGDIPEGYSVSREKKERFSLILESASTNQTSMYLCASIPETSGKNIQYFGAGTRLSVL.

The chain employs TRBV6-1 and TRBJ1-3; D not certain. The CDR3 contains 13 residues. Germline lookup yields CDR1 MNHNS and CDR2 SASEGT. V was trimmed by 1 base and J by 8 bases, leaving 9 bases between them. CDR3 protein: CASSEGSGDTIYF. The CDR3 DNA sequence: TGTGCCAGCAGTGAAGGAAGCGGGGACACCATATATTTT.